Below are 13 T cell receptor beta chains sequenced from a single sample in a study of shared clonotypes between healthy human individuals (dated by TCRdb to about 2020). To prepare the library, the immunoSEQ multiplex PCR assay was applied. Here the immuneACCESS table is served through TCRdb, limited to in-frame sequences with V and J called. Missing clones are a known gap in these copies; in checked studies unresolved V genes cover under half, and the rest lacks a known reason. The sample table holds 2 million to 2.5 million clones, of which 85% to 95% were seen once. The ten most abundant clones make up around 1.1% of the sample. CD8 naive samples were CD45RO-negative cells positively selected for CCR7, giving a CD45RA+CCR7+ population that excluded TemRA cells. Input material: naive CD8+ T cells sorted from blood. The cell subset or site label, read with the paper, signifies: CD45RA+CCR7+. These receptors came from a man aged 18 to 29 in good health.

This clone was seen once. The CDR3 DNA sequence: TGCAGCGTTGCGGCCGACAGGGACACTGAAGCTTTCTTT. Translating it yields CSVAADRDTEAFF. The rearrangement joins TRBV29-1 to TRBJ1-1; TRBD1 agrees at 7 bases. The germline CDR1 and CDR2 sequences are SQVTM and ANQGSEA. Trimming at V came to 4 bases and at J to 3 bases, leaving 5 bases not matched to a gene. This CDR3 has 13 amino acids.

The chain has TRBV10-1 and TRBJ2-2; 9 nucleotides agree with TRBD1. This CDR3 is built from 15 residues. Germline loops: CDR1 WNHNN, CDR2 SYGVQD (reference sequence). V dropped 6 bases and J dropped 5; count of bases not matched to a gene: 7. The CDR3 is CASSSGTGSTGELFF. Written as DNA, the CDR3 is TGCGCCAGCAGCTCCGGGACAGGGTCGACCGGGGAGCTGTTTTTT.

As regards this clone: This sample also contains other DNA sequences that code for the same CDR3. The rearrangement uses TRBV19 and TRBJ2-7; TRBD1 is a possible D gene (6 bases). Germline CDR1 and CDR2: LNHDA and SQIVND (reference sequence). V was shortened by 3 bases and J by 6 bases, with 12 bases between the two germline ends. This CDR3 has 13 amino acids. CDR3 bases: TGTGCCAGTAGTATCCTACAGGGCAGCGAGCAGTACTTC. Translating gives CASSILQGSEQYF.

The gene calls are TRBV2 and TRBJ1-5; the match to TRBD1 covers 7 bases. With V trimmed by 3 bases and J by 5 bases, 4 bases remained unmatched. Germline V gene sequence: CDR1 SNHLY, CDR2 FYNNEI. The CDR3 has 14 residues. The CDR3 loop is CASSDRGNYQPQHF. CDR3 DNA: TGTGCCAGCAGTGACAGGGGGAACTATCAGCCCCAGCATTTT.

The genes are TRBV7-9 and TRBJ2-7, with no clear D. V was clipped by 1 base and J by 2 bases, with 9 bases between them. The CDR3 sequence is 14 residues long. CDR1 is SEHNR and CDR2 is FQNEAQ in the germline V gene (reference sequence). CDR3 residues: CASSLGRETYEQYF. The CDR3, as DNA: TGTGCCAGCAGCTTAGGGCGAGAAACCTACGAGCAGTACTTC.

The rearrangement uses TRBV30 and TRBJ1-6; D remains unclear. This CDR3 is built from 12 residues. Trimming took 8 bases from V and 9 from J, leaving 14 bases between them. CDR1 is GTSNPN and CDR2 is SVGIG in the germline V gene (reference sequence). DNA for the CDR3: TGTGCCCTCACACGTGGAGGTTCACCCCTCCACTTT. Residues: CALTRGGSPLHF.

Only one count was recorded for this clone. The chain recombines TRBV7-8 with TRBJ2-7; D unclear. The CDR3 length is 14 residues. CDR1 and CDR2 from the germline V gene are SGHVS and FQNEAQ. Trimming cost V 3 bases and J 5 bases, with 14 bases left between them. CDR3 sequence (DNA): TGTGCCAGCAGCTTGGACGTTTTAGAAGACGAGCAGTACTTC. Translation gives CASSLDVLEDEQYF.

A note on this clone: Additional DNA sequences in this sample encode the identical CDR3. The rearrangement links TRBV13 to TRBJ1-2; TRBD1 matches 7 bases. Trimming removed 5 bases from V and 5 bases from J; junction bases left unmatched: 8. The germline gives CDR1 PRHDT, CDR2 FYEKMQ (reference sequence). CDR3 size: 14 residues. DNA for the CDR3: TGTGCCAGCAGCCCCAGTCAGGGGGTATATGGCTACACCTTC. Translated: CASSPSQGVYGYTF.

The rearrangement joins TRBV19 to TRBJ2-7; 8 positions match TRBD1. The CDR3 length is 14 residues. Germline V gene data show CDR1 as LNHDA and CDR2 as SQIVND (reference sequence). Unmatched junction bases numbered 6, after V lost 8 bases and J lost 0 bases. CDR3 loop: CASGAGTGSYEQYF. DNA for the CDR3: TGTGCCAGTGGCGCCGGGACAGGCTCCTACGAGCAGTACTTC.

This rearrangement joins TRBV7-2 to TRBJ2-4; either TRBD1 or TRBD2 may supply D (5 bases each). The CDR3 totals 19 residues. V was shortened by 5 bases and J by 0 bases, with 23 bases between the two germline ends. CDR1 and CDR2 (germline): SGHTA, FQGNSA. The chain's CDR3 is CASSAARDRIGGAKNIQYF. CDR3 nucleotides: TGTGCCAGCAGCGCGGCCCGGGACCGTATTGGGGGAGCCAAAAACATTCAGTACTTC.

This chain joins TRBV2 and TRBJ1-5; TRBD1 matches 7 bases. CDR1 and CDR2 from the germline V gene are SNHLY and FYNNEI. The CDR3 is made up of 16 amino acids. Germline trimming cut 6 bases from V and 0 bases from J; bases unmatched to any gene: 8. The DNA for the CDR3 is TGTGCCAGCAGCGAACAGGGGCTATATAGCAATCAGCCCCAGCATTTT. Its protein product is CASSEQGLYSNQPQHF.

The chain couples TRBV9 to TRBJ2-1; D is uncertain. Germline values: CDR1 SGDLS, CDR2 YYNGEE. Trimming removed 3 bases from V and 9 bases from J, with 7 bases in between. The CDR3 is 11 amino acids. CDR3 bases: TGTGCCAGCAGCGCCTCCGCTGAGCAGTTCTTC. It codes for CASSASAEQFF. The variable domain in full, completed from reference TRBV9 and TRBJ2-1, reads DSGVTQTPKHLITATGQRVTLRCSPRSGDLSVYWYQQSLDQGLQFLIQYYNGEERAKGNILERFSAQQFPDLHSELNLSSLELGDSALYFCASSASAEQFFGPGTRLTVL.

The chain uses TRBV5-1 and TRBJ2-7; 7 positions agree with TRBD1. This CDR3 has 14 amino acids. Germline V CDR1 and CDR2: SGHRS, YFSETQ. V was clipped by 3 bases and J by 6 bases; unmatched bases: 9. The CDR3 DNA is TGCGCCAGCAGCTCGACAGGGTCGAAGGTCGAGCAGTACTTC. Encoded protein: CASSSTGSKVEQYF.